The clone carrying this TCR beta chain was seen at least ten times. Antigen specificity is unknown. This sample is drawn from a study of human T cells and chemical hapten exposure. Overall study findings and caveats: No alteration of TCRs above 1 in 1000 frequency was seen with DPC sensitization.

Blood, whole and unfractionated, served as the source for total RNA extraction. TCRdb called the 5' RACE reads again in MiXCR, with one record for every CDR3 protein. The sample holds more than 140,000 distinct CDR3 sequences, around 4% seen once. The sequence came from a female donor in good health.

The DNA for the CDR3 is TGTGCCAGCAGCAAATCGGGGGGCGCGGGCACAGATACGCAGTATTTT. Its protein product is CASSKSGGAGTDTQYF. The V gene is TRBV21-1, the J gene TRBJ2-3; the table gives TRBD1 as D, unverified against the DNA. TRBV21-1 is tagged as a pseudogene. The CDR3 has 16 residues.